This TCR beta chain comes out of a study of T cells in Graves' hyperthyroidism and ophthalmopathy. Study details: Peripheral blood draws took place at initial diagnosis, ahead of any treatment. General observations from the study: Prediction of ophthalmopathy progression came a median roughly 6.7 months pre-onset. Blood also contained most expanded thyroid clonotypes above 0.001.

At least ten counts were recorded for this clonotype. What it recognizes is unknown. What was amplified from RNA transcripts were TCR beta CDR3 regions. The HTBI primer set served for first-round RT-PCR of the TCR CDR3. TCRdb reanalysed the multiplex PCR reads using MiXCR and keeps one entry per CDR3 protein. The table has some 580,000 distinct CDR3 sequences, more than 15% seen once. Researchers barred patients who had uncontrolled infection, other autoimmune disease, pregnancy or lactation. This receptor was identified in a woman aged 40 to 50 with Graves' ophthalmopathy. Material for sequencing was blood.

CDR3 region: CASSPPSVTYGYTF. For the CDR3, the DNA is TGTGCCAGCTCACCACCGAGTGTTACTTATGGCTACACCTTC. The genes are TRBV18 and TRBJ1-2; D is undetermined. With 0 bases removed from V and 5 bases from J, the gap between germline ends came to 10 bases. Germline CDR1 KGHSH, CDR2 LQKENI. The CDR3 length is 14 residues.